The clone carrying this T cell receptor beta chain has just a few counts. The data are from a study of beta chain features in type 1 diabetes. Study as a whole: Healthy donors and patients had similar age, gender and cell yields.

Expressed TCRB transcripts were sequenced because the isolated RNA had all been reverse transcribed beforehand. Clones were read by immunoSEQ multiplex PCR, and TCRdb kept only the in-frame ones, dropping some. This table holds tens of thousands of clones, 25% to 35% found once. The length of the CDR3 is 19 residues. J was trimmed by 4 bases and V by 2 bases; bases with no gene match: 8. Germline V lookup: CDR1 MGHRA, CDR2 YSYEKL. The sequenced material came from stem cell memory CD4+ T cells from blood. The rearrangement joins TRBV4-1 to TRBJ2-2; 15 positions match TRBD2. The origin of this receptor is a woman aged 18-30 years in good health. The CDR3 coding sequence is TGCGCCAGCAGCCAACCGGGACTAGCGGGGGGCGGGGGCACCGGGGAGCTGTTTTTT. Its translation: CASSQPGLAGGGGTGELFF.